This T cell receptor beta chain was sequenced in a study of T cell responses to AZD1222 COVID-19 vaccine. This table comes from immunoSEQ multiplex PCR, and its TCRdb copy is limited to in-frame clones, with some not included. The sample carries fewer than 200,000 clones, roughly 92% recorded once. The V end lost 1 base, the J end lost 2 bases, and 8 bases lay between the germline ends. Germline CDR1 and CDR2: GTSNPN and SVGIG (reference sequence). This CDR3 region has 13 residues. Study-level findings and limits: Only a handful of people who got AZD1222 tested seropositive at baseline. Nearly half of spike-specific TCRs reportedly target variant regions that are unmutated in the B.1.351 and B.1.1.7 variants. Sampling that yielded the repertoires occurred only after the peak T cell response.

Points on this clone: The antigen is undetermined.

The chain couples TRBV30 to TRBJ1-2; a possible D gene is TRBD1 (5 bases). Specimen: peripheral blood, collected on day 0 of AZD1222 vaccination. This clonotype was sampled from an adult in good health. In DNA form, the CDR3 reads TGTGCCTGGAGTGAGGGGACCAACTATGGCTACACCTTC. Translated, it gives CAWSEGTNYGYTF.